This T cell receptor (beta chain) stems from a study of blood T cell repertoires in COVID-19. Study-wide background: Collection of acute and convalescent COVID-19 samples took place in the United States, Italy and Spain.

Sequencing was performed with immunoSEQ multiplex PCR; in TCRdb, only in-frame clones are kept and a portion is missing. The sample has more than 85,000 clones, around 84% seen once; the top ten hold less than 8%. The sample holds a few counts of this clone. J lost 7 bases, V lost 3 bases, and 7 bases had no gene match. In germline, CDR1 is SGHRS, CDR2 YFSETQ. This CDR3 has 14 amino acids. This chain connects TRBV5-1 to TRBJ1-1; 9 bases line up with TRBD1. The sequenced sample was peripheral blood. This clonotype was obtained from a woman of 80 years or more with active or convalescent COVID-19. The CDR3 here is CASSYTGGSGEAFF. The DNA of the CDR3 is TGCGCCAGCAGCTACACAGGGGGCTCGGGTGAAGCTTTCTTT.